The entry below gives a single T cell receptor (beta chain) sequence along with its context. Authors' analysis steps: Amplified reference gene primers provided the basis for estimating nucleated cell counts. Here immunoSEQ multiplex PCR was the method, and the copy in TCRdb shows in-frame clones only, minus some. That table furnishes V, J and clone size, whereas the DNA furnished D and trimming. The sample consists of under 150,000 clones, about 88% of them appearing once. The ends lost 3 bases at V and 1 base at J; junction bases unmatched: 6. The CDR3 runs to 16 residues. Germline V gives CDR1 SGHTA, CDR2 FQGNSA. The data originate from a study of blood T cell repertoires in COVID-19. As for the study in general: The origin of the acute and convalescent COVID-19 samples was the United States, Italy and Spain.

Source material: peripheral blood. This chain uses TRBV7-2 with TRBJ2-5, with 9 bases aligning to TRBD2. This receptor was taken from a woman in her 70s who had recovered from COVID-19. The CDR3 here is CASSLGRGGSQETQYF. The CDR3 coding sequence is TGTGCCAGCAGCTTGGGGCGGGGGGGCTCCCAAGAGACCCAGTACTTC.